Ten or more counts support the clone carrying this T cell receptor (beta chain). With 6 bases clipped from V and 0 bases from J, the junction kept 14 bases outside the gene matches. The germline gives CDR1 DFQATT, CDR2 SNEGSKA (reference sequence). The CDR3 has 17 amino acids. MiXCR was run by TCRdb on the 5' RACE reads, yielding one entry per CDR3 protein. The repertoire has fewer than 20,000 distinct CDR3 sequences, over 3.5% of them found once; the top ten carry roughly 0.37%. The data stem from a study of T cells after yellow fever vaccination. The study's findings and limits: At 95% to 96% for CD4 and almost 90% for CD8, most primary-vaccination clones showed up again after the booster. A small proportion of clonotypes was detected in both the CD4 and CD8 compartments. At day 0, almost all vaccine-responding clonotypes escaped detection in the sorted memory subsets.

The receptor's source is a man aged 25 to 40 who received the YFV17D yellow fever vaccine. Sequenced here: PBMCs, either bulk or a sorted T-cell subset (CD4+, CD8+, memory, or dextramer-sorted; not recorded which), sampled 15 days after the yellow fever booster vaccination. This chain links TRBV20-1 with TRBJ2-3; TRBD2 aligns across 8 bases. The CDR3 sequence: CSAQTPALAASTDTQYF. The DNA for the CDR3 is TGCAGTGCCCAGACCCCCGCACTAGCGGCTAGCACAGATACGCAGTATTTT.